The 18 T cell receptor beta chains below come from one sample, sequenced in a study of T cell responses to AZD1222 COVID-19 vaccine. TCRdb's copy holds only in-frame clones and misses some; the assay was immunoSEQ multiplex PCR. Of about 210,000 clones listed, roughly 92% were seen once; the top ten hold roughly 1.4%. The material was peripheral blood, obtained on day 0 of AZD1222 vaccination. These receptors all come from an adult in good health.

The J gene is TRBJ1-1, the V gene TRBV27; perhaps TRBD1 as D (6 bases). Germline V gives CDR1 MNHEY, CDR2 SMNVEV (reference sequence). V was trimmed by 6 bases and J by 5 bases, leaving 16 bases between them. CDR3 length: 14 residues. CDR3 loop: CASSMGGARTEAFF. CDR3 coding DNA: TGTGCCAGCAGCATGGGGGGCGCACGGACTGAAGCTTTCTTT.

The chain carries TRBV6-2 or TRBV6-3 and TRBJ1-2; 9 bases fit TRBD1. This CDR3 is built from 13 residues. In germline, CDR1 is MNHEY, CDR2 SVGEGT. The V segment lost 6 bases and the J segment 7 bases; nucleotides outside the gene matches: 6. The CDR3 loop reads CASSQQGASGYTF. Written as DNA, the CDR3 is TGTGCCAGCAGCCAACAGGGGGCGAGTGGCTACACCTTC.

This clone was detected a few times. This chain links TRBV12-3 or TRBV12-4 with TRBJ1-2, with TRBD1 matching over 9 bases. V shed 4 bases and J 8 bases; nucleotides not matched to a gene: 5. CDR3 length: 13 amino acids. The CDR3 spells CASSSTGGGGYTF. The DNA of the CDR3 is TGTGCCAGCAGTTCAACAGGGGGCGGAGGCTACACCTTC.

The chain joins TRBV4-2 to TRBJ2-1; possible D gene TRBD1, 6 bases. The CDR3 contains 16 residues. CDR1 LGHNA and CDR2 YNFKEQ come from the germline V gene. V was cut by 6 bases and J by 9 bases, with 24 bases left in between. The CDR3 sequence: CASSPNRASKNSEQFF. Here the CDR3 DNA reads TGTGCCAGCAGTCCCAACAGGGCGTCGAAAAATAGTGAGCAGTTCTTC.

This sequence joins TRBV5-5 and TRBJ1-1; tentative D call: TRBD1 (5 bases). Between the trimmed V and J ends, which lost 4 bases and 1 base, there was a span of 8 bases. Germline CDR1 and CDR2: SGHKS and YYEKEE (reference sequence). The CDR3 runs to 13 residues. CDR3 amino acids: CASSLTGNTEAFF. CDR3 coding DNA: TGTGCCAGCAGCCTTACAGGGAACACTGAAGCTTTCTTT.

The V gene is TRBV9, the J gene TRBJ1-1; D is unclear. The CDR3 is 16 residues long. Germline V gene sequence: CDR1 SGDLS, CDR2 YYNGEE. V shed 0 bases and J shed 0 bases, with 12 bases lying between them. The CDR3 sequence is CASSVAPTQLNTEAFF. CDR3 bases: TGTGCCAGCAGCGTAGCTCCGACACAGTTGAACACTGAAGCTTTCTTT.

This sequence joins TRBV18 and TRBJ1-4; D ambiguous. V was clipped by 0 bases and J by 3 bases, with 8 bases between them. This CDR3 contains 15 residues. Germline V gives CDR1 KGHSH, CDR2 LQKENI. Written as DNA, the CDR3 is TGTGCCAGCTCACCACCGTCGGCAGCTAATGAAAAACTGTTTTTT. Residues: CASSPPSAANEKLFF.

Points on this clone: Compared with germline, one end of the junction differs, possibly owing to a read error. The rearrangement uses TRBV3-1 (or the pseudogene TRBV3-2) and TRBJ1-1; maybe TRBD1 (5 bases). Germline assignment: CDR1 LGHDT and CDR2 YNNKEL (reference sequence). There are 13 residues in the CDR3. CDR3 sequence: CASSQGGNPEAFF. The CDR3 region has the DNA TGTGCCAGCAGCCAAGGGGGGAACCCTGAAGCTTTCTTT.

The chain is built from TRBV4-1 and TRBJ2-1, with D perhaps matching TRBD1 or TRBD2 (6 bases each). There are 17 residues in the CDR3. The germline CDR1 and CDR2 sequences are MGHRA and YSYEKL. V shed 2 bases and J shed 0 bases, with 14 bases lying between them. The chain's CDR3 is CASSQPRRGSSYNEQFF. In nucleotides, the CDR3 is TGCGCCAGCAGCCAACCCCGGAGGGGGAGCTCCTACAATGAGCAGTTCTTC.

Points on this clone: Different DNA sequences within this sample yield the same CDR3. The chain carries TRBV12-3 or TRBV12-4 and TRBJ1-1, with D perhaps matching TRBD1 (5 bases). The V gene lost 3 bases and the J gene lost 3 bases, with 5 bases spanning the gap. The CDR3 has 12 residues. CDR3 sequence reads: CASSLGDTEAFF. CDR3 in DNA: TGTGCCAGCAGTTTGGGGGACACTGAAGCTTTCTTT.

V gene TRBV3-1 (or the pseudogene TRBV3-2) combines with J gene TRBJ1-2; perhaps TRBD1 as D (5 bases). The CDR3 extends over 13 amino acids. V was shortened by 3 bases and J by 5 bases, with 10 bases between the two germline ends. From germline, CDR1 is LGHDT and CDR2 YNNKEL (reference sequence). This chain's CDR3 is CASSHRDGYGYTF. The CDR3 nucleotides read TGTGCCAGCAGCCACCGGGACGGGTATGGCTACACCTTC.

This chain uses TRBV11-2 with TRBJ2-1; TRBD2 matches at 9 bases. V lost 2 bases to trimming and J lost 6 bases; unmatched junction nucleotides: 8. The CDR3 consists of 16 residues. The germline V gene encodes CDR1 SGHAT and CDR2 FQNNGV. The CDR3 DNA reads TGTGCCAGCAGCTTAATGGCTAGCGGGGTCACCAATGAGCAGTTCTTC. Translation: CASSLMASGVTNEQFF.

This clone occurred once. J is TRBJ1-3 and V is TRBV5-6, with D uncertain. The germline V gene has CDR1 SGHDT and CDR2 YYEEEE. The CDR3 spans 17 residues. V dropped 4 bases and J dropped 0 bases, with 17 bases sitting between them. The CDR3, as DNA: TGTGCCAGCAGCACCTCCCCCTCTTCTAGCTCTGGAAACACCATATATTTT. This gives the protein CASSTSPSSSSGNTIYF.

The V gene is TRBV11-2, the J gene TRBJ2-7, with D possibly TRBD2 on 6 matching bases. Trimming left V 5 bases short and J 0 bases short, with 17 bases between. Germline V gene sequence: CDR1 SGHAT, CDR2 FQNNGV. CDR3 length: 16 amino acids. CDR3 in DNA: TGTGCCAGCAGCCCTCGTACGCGGGGTCTCTCCTACGAGCAGTACTTC. Amino acid sequence: CASSPRTRGLSYEQYF.

This clone was picked up one time. The chain joins TRBV21-1 to TRBJ1-6; TRBD1 is the table's D call, not checked against the DNA. TRBV21-1 is deemed a pseudogene. This CDR3 region has 17 residues. CDR3 in amino acids: CASSKPHRGVSPSPLHF. DNA of the CDR3: TGTGCCAGCAGCAAACCCCACAGGGGGGTCAGCCCCTCACCCCTCCACTTT.

The rearrangement links TRBV12-3 or TRBV12-4 to TRBJ1-1; D call uncertain. V gave up 5 bases and J gave up 8 bases, with 9 bases separating them. This CDR3 has 11 amino acids. CDR3 nucleotide sequence: TGTGCCAGCAGTGTGACACACGAAGCTTTCTTT. Translation gives CASSVTHEAFF.

The chain links TRBV7-9 to TRBJ1-3; 10 bases map to TRBD1. This CDR3 has 14 residues. V lost 11 bases, J lost 0 bases, and 4 bases stayed unmatched. Germline V CDR1 and CDR2: SEHNR, FQNEAQ (reference sequence). The DNA of the CDR3 is TGTGCCGGGGGGACAGGGGCCTCTGGAAACACCATATATTTT. Protein: CAGGTGASGNTIYF.

This clone came up once. The rearrangement joins TRBV6-2 or TRBV6-3 to TRBJ1-2; D may be TRBD1 (5 bases). The CDR3 contains 12 residues. V lost 5 bases and J lost 8, with 12 bases in between. Germline V CDR1 and CDR2: MNHEY, SVGEGT. The CDR3 region has the DNA TGTGCCAGCAGTAAATGGGACGGCGGCTACACCTTC. Translated: CASSKWDGGYTF.